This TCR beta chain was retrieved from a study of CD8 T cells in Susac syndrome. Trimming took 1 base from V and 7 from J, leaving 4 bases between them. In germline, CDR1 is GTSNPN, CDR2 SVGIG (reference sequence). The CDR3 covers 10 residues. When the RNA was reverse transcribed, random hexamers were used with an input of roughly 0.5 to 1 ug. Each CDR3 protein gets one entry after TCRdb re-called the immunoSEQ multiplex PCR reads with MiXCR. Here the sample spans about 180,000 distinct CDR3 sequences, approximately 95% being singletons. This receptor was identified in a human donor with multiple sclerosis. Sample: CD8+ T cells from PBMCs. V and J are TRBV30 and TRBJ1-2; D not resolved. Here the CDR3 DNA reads TGTGCCTGGAGTGGGGGTGGCTACACCTTC. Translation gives CAWSGGGYTF.